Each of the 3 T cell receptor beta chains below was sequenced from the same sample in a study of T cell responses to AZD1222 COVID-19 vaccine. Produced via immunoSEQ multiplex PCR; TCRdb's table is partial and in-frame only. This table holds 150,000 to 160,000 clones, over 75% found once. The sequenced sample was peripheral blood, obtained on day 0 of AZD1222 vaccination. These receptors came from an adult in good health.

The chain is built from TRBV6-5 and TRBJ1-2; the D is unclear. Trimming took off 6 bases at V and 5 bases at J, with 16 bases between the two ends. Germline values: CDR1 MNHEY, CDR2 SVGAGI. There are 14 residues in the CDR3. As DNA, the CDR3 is TGTGCCAGCAGCGTTGGAGTTCGGTCTTATGGCTACACCTTC. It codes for CASSVGVRSYGYTF.

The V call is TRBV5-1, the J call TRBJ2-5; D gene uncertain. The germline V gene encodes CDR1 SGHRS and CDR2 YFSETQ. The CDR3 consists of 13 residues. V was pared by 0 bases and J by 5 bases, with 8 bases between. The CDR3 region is CASSLGGSETQYF. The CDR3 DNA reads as TGCGCCAGCAGCTTGGGTGGTAGCGAGACCCAGTACTTC.

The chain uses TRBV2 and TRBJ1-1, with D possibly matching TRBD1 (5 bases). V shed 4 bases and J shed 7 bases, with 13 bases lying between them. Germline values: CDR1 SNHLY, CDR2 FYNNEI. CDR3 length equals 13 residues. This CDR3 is CASSVGAQSEAFF. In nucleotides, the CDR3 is TGTGCCAGCAGTGTTGGGGCACAGAGTGAAGCTTTCTTT.